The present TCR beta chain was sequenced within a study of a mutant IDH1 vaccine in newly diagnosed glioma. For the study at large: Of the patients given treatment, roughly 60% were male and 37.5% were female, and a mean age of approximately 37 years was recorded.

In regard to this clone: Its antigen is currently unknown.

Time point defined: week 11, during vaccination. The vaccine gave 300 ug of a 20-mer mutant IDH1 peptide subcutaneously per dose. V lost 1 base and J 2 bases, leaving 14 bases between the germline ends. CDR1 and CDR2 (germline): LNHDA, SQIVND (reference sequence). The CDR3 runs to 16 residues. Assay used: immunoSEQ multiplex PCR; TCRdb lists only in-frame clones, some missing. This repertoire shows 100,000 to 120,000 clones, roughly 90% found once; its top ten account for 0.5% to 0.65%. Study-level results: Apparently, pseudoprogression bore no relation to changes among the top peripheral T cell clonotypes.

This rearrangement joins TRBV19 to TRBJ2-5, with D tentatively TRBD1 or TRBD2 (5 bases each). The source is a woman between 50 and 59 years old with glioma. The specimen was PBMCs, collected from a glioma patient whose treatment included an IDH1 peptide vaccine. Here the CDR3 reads CASSIVGTLPQETQYF. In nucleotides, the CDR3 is TGTGCCAGTAGTATAGTAGGGACCCTACCTCAAGAGACCCAGTACTTC.